Detailed here is one TCR beta chain. The PCR ran on 60 Vbeta and 13 Jbeta primers. Profiling relied on immunoSEQ multiplex PCR, and the TCRdb table lists in-frame clones only, not all of them. This table holds 150,000 or so clones, roughly 73% found once. This entry is derived from a study of cytomegalovirus exposure and HLA in healthy donors. CDR1 is GTSNPN and CDR2 is SVGIG in the germline V gene (reference sequence). Trimming took 5 bases from V and 10 from J; bases not matched to a gene: 14. The CDR3 covers 14 residues. The chain employs TRBV30 and TRBJ2-1, with 7 bases matching TRBD2. The sequence was obtained from a man aged 18 to 35 in good health and CMV-seropositive. The sample taken for sequencing was PBMCs. This CDR3 is CAWEPGGGSGEQFF. The CDR3, as DNA: TGTGCCTGGGAGCCGGGGGGTGGTAGTGGGGAGCAGTTCTTC.